The 19 T cell receptor beta chains below all came from one sample that was sequenced in a study of T cell repertoires in cytomegalovirus infection (dated by TCRdb to about 2019). Sequencer: Illumina HiSeq 1500. In TCRdb, the public reads were trimmed at Q25 with fastp and aligned with MiXCR, with productive beta chains retained. Each record represents a unique CDR3 protein, reported with the most common genes and DNA among its rows. A total of 680,000 or so distinct CDR3 sequences appear in this sample, about 30% of them only once. The leading ten clones occupy about 20% of the sample. No cognate antigen is known for these TCRs. What the treatment or condition label conveys for this sample: in vitro stimulation with specific CMV peptide epitopes to enrich CMV-specific T cells. This material consisted of cultured PBMCs, taken from culture after CMV antigen stimulation. These receptors all stem from a human donor in good health (CMV status not recorded). Some clones in this sample may be carry-over from other donors' samples.

Of note for this clonotype: This may be a read error, as it is one base from a much larger clone. The chain employs TRBV11-2 and TRBJ2-3; D is unclear. The CDR3 is 13 residues long. From germline, CDR1 is SGHAT and CDR2 FQNNGV. Written as DNA, the CDR3 is TGTGCCACCAGCTTAGATCACACAGATACGCAGTATTTT. Encoded protein: CATSLDHTDTQYF.

This clonotype has more than one count but fewer than ten. The chain employs TRBV12-3 or TRBV12-4 and TRBJ1-2, with 7 bases aligning to TRBD1. This CDR3 comprises 15 residues. Germline trimming cut 5 bases from V and 4 bases from J; bases unmatched to any gene: 10. CDR3: CASSKTGMPPYGYTF. In nucleotides, the CDR3 is TGTGCCAGCAGTAAGACAGGGATGCCTCCCTATGGCTACACCTTC.

This clonotype was detected a few times. The chain employs TRBV7-8 and TRBJ1-4, with D possibly being TRBD1 (5 bases). The CDR3 is 15 residues long. Germline values: CDR1 SGHVS, CDR2 FQNEAQ. V was shortened by 5 bases and J by 1 base, with 11 bases between the two germline ends. CDR3 nucleotides: TGTGCCAGCAGCACAACAGGCTTAACTAATGAAAAACTGTTTTTT. Protein: CASSTTGLTNEKLFF.

This clonotype has more than one count but fewer than ten. The chain is built from TRBV7-6 and TRBJ1-3, with a tentative D call TRBD1 (5 bases). The CDR3 runs 12 residues. CDR1 and CDR2 (germline): SGHVS, FNYEAQ. The V end lost 8 bases, the J end lost 6 bases, and 11 bases lay between the germline ends. The CDR3 is CASGPGLNTIYF. As DNA, the CDR3 is TGTGCCAGCGGCCCAGGGCTAAACACCATATATTTT.

A few counts support this clonotype. V usage is TRBV20-1 and J usage is TRBJ1-2; D gene ambiguous. Trimming shortened V by 4 bases and J by 4 bases, and 7 bases separated the two germline ends. There are 11 residues in the CDR3. CDR1 is DFQATT, CDR2 SNEGSKA, per germline (reference sequence). The CDR3 DNA is TGCAGTGCTAAGTCAGGCTATGGCTACACCTTC. Translated, it gives CSAKSGYGYTF.

The V gene is TRBV7-9, the J gene TRBJ1-5, with 8 bases that match TRBD1. The trim removed 8 bases at V and 5 bases at J, leaving 5 bases unmatched. The CDR3 length is 13 residues. Germline values: CDR1 SEHNR, CDR2 FQNEAQ (reference sequence). CDR3 coding DNA: TGTGCCAGCGGGGGACAGGCCCATCAGCCCCAGCATTTT. It codes for CASGGQAHQPQHF.

This clonotype was counted only a few times. This sequence joins TRBV27 and TRBJ1-2; perhaps TRBD1 as D (5 bases). CDR3 length: 13 amino acids. Trimming took off 6 bases at V and 2 bases at J, with 10 bases between the two ends. Germline values: CDR1 MNHEY, CDR2 SMNVEV (reference sequence). CDR3 DNA: TGTGCCAGCAGCATGGGGCTGAACTATGGCTACACCTTC. Protein product: CASSMGLNYGYTF.

The chain couples TRBV12-5 to TRBJ2-5, with a possible D match to TRBD1 (6 bases). Germline lookup yields CDR1 LGHNT and CDR2 FRNRAP. CDR3 length equals 15 residues. V lost 6 bases to trimming and J lost 2 bases, with 16 bases between them. As DNA, the CDR3 is TGTGCTAGTGGCCCCGGACAGCGGACACAAGAGACCCAGTACTTC. Protein product: CASGPGQRTQETQYF.

The rearrangement uses TRBV20-1 and TRBJ2-3, with D possibly being TRBD2 (6 bases). Trimming took 0 bases from V and 3 from J, leaving 13 bases between them. The CDR3 has 15 residues. Germline V gene sequence: CDR1 DFQATT, CDR2 SNEGSKA (reference sequence). The CDR3 DNA reads as TGCAGTGCTAGAGACCCAGCGGGCGTGACAGATACGCAGTATTTT. This codes for CSARDPAGVTDTQYF.

The genes are TRBV6-1 and TRBJ2-2, with 14 bases lining up with TRBD2. Germline values: CDR1 MNHNS, CDR2 SASEGT. Losses at the gene ends were 5 bases for V and 4 bases for J; bases not matched to a gene: 3. The CDR3 is 16 amino acids. The CDR3 is CASSRGLAGATGELFF. CDR3 in DNA: TGTGCCAGCAGTCGGGGACTAGCGGGGGCCACCGGGGAGCTGTTTTTT.

V is TRBV27 and J is TRBJ1-5; D is unresolved. This CDR3 has 15 amino acids. CDR1 is MNHEY, CDR2 SMNVEV, per germline (reference sequence). V was pared by 5 bases and J by 0 bases, with 11 bases between. CDR3 nucleotides: TGTGCCAGCAGTCCCCGGAGTCCTAGCAATCAGCCCCAGCATTTT. As protein: CASSPRSPSNQPQHF.

This clonotype came up once. The chain carries TRBV5-6 and TRBJ2-1, with a weak D call TRBD2 (6 bases). CDR1 is SGHDT, CDR2 YYEEEE, per germline. This CDR3 contains 13 residues. V was pared by 4 bases and J by 8 bases, with 13 bases between. The CDR3 DNA is TGTGCCAGCAGCCGGGATTGGGGGGATGAGCAGTTCTTC. It encodes CASSRDWGDEQFF.

This clonotype was seen a handful of times. The V gene is TRBV7-6, the J gene TRBJ1-4; D is possibly TRBD1 (5 bases). Trimming took 5 bases from V and 8 from J, leaving 15 bases between them. CDR3 length equals 14 residues. Germline V lookup: CDR1 SGHVS, CDR2 FNYEAQ. Here the CDR3 DNA reads TGTGCCAGCAGCAACACTAGGGGTCGCGAAAAACTGTTTTTT. Residues: CASSNTRGREKLFF.

The chain is built from TRBV7-9 and TRBJ1-2; D unresolved. The CDR3 has 14 amino acids. V dropped 5 bases and J dropped 4 bases, with 14 bases sitting between them. The germline V gene has CDR1 SEHNR and CDR2 FQNEAQ (reference sequence). The CDR3 spells CASSDMSGFYGYTF. The CDR3 nucleotides are TGTGCCAGCAGCGATATGTCGGGATTCTATGGCTACACCTTC.

This clonotype turned up a few times. The chain has TRBV7-7 and TRBJ2-5, with 8 bases fitting TRBD2. Germline V gene data show CDR1 as SSHAT and CDR2 as FNYEAQ (reference sequence). Trimming removed 5 bases from V and 4 bases from J; junction bases left unmatched: 9. The CDR3 spans 15 residues. This CDR3 reads CASSPRPLAGETQYF. For the CDR3, the DNA is TGTGCCAGCAGCCCCCGTCCGCTAGCGGGAGAGACCCAGTACTTC. Supplemented by reference TRBV7-7 and TRBJ2-5, the full variable domain reads GAGVSQSPRYKVTKRGQDVTLRCDPISSHATLYWYQQALGQGPEFLTYFNYEAQPDKSGLPSDRFSAERPEGSISTLTIQRTEQRDSAMYRCASSPRPLAGETQYFGPGTRLLVL.

This clonotype showed up just a few times. The gene calls are TRBV20-1 and TRBJ2-3, with no clear D. Germline V gene lookup returns CDR1 DFQATT and CDR2 SNEGSKA (reference sequence). V dropped 3 bases and J dropped 0 bases, with 7 bases sitting between them. The CDR3 totals 13 residues. As DNA, the CDR3 is TGCAGTGCTAGGCTGCCTAGCACAGATACGCAGTATTTT. Translating gives CSARLPSTDTQYF.

This clonotype was detected ten times or more. As DNA, the CDR3 is TGTGCCAGCAGCCCGGGGTTTGGGGCCAACGTCCTGACTTTC. Encoded protein: CASSPGFGANVLTF. This chain joins TRBV7-2 and TRBJ2-6; D perhaps matches TRBD2 (5 bases). CDR3 size: 14 residues. Germline lookup yields CDR1 SGHTA and CDR2 FQGNSA. Trimming took off 5 bases at V and 3 bases at J, with 8 bases between the two ends.

V usage is TRBV7-2 and J usage is TRBJ2-1; TRBD2 matches at 11 bases. This CDR3 region has 15 residues. Germline values: CDR1 SGHTA, CDR2 FQGNSA. The trim removed 3 bases at V and 4 bases at J, leaving 2 bases unmatched. CDR3 DNA: TGTGCCAGCAGCTTCGTAGCGGGAGGGTACAATGAGCAGTTCTTC. This gives the protein CASSFVAGGYNEQFF.

The chain joins TRBV7-2 to TRBJ2-3; either TRBD1 or TRBD2 may supply D (5 bases each). Germline V gene lookup returns CDR1 SGHTA and CDR2 FQGNSA. Deletions cut 0 bases from V and 8 bases from J, with 15 bases between. The CDR3 totals 15 residues. In DNA, the CDR3 is TGTGCCAGCAGCTTAGCACGGGCAGGGAGAGGTACGCAGTATTTT. Its translation: CASSLARAGRGTQYF.